This T cell receptor beta chain originates from a study of metastatic and nonmetastatic thyroid tumors. Per the germline V gene, CDR1 is DFQATT and CDR2 is SNEGSKA (reference sequence). V trimming: 1 base; J trimming: 3 bases; junction bases outside the gene matches: 5. This CDR3 spans 15 amino acids. Nobody among the patients had been given any treatment before thyroid surgery. TCRdb reanalyzed the PCR reads with MiXCR. The repertoire holds thousands of clones, with 33% as singletons. The V gene is TRBV20-1, the J gene TRBJ2-2; TRBD2 agrees at 7 bases. The sample was adjacent normal tissue. The sequence came from a female donor with papillary thyroid cancer or a benign thyroid nodule (not recorded which). Some clones in this sample may be carry-over from other donors' samples. The CDR3 reads CSARGLAVYTGELFF. CDR3 DNA sequence: TGCAGTGCTAGAGGCCTAGCGGTCTACACCGGGGAGCTGTTTTTT.